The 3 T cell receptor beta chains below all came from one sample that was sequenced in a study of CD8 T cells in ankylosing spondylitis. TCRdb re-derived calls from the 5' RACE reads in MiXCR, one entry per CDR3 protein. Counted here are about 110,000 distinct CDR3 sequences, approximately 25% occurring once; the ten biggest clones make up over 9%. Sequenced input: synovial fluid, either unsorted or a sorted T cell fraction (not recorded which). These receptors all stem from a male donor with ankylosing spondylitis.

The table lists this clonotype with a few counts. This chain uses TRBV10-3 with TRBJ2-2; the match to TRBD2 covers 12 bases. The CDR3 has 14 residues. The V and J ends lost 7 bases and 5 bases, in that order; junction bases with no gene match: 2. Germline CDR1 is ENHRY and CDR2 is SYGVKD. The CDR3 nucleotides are TGTGCCATCACAGGGACTAGCGGGACCGGGGAGCTGTTTTTT. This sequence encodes CAITGTSGTGELFF.

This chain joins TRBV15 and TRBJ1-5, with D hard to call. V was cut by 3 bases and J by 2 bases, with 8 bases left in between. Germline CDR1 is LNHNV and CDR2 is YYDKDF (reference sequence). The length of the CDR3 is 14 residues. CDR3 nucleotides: TGTGCCACCAGCAGTCGAGCGGGCAATCAGCCCCAGCATTTT. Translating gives CATSSRAGNQPQHF.

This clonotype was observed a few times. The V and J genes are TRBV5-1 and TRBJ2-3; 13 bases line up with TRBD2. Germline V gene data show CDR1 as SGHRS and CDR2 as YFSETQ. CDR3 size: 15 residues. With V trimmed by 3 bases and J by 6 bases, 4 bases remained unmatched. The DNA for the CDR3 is TGCGCCAGCAGCTCTGGACTAGCGGGAGACGATACGCAGTATTTT. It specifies CASSSGLAGDDTQYF.